The rows below give T cell receptor beta chains drawn from one sample of a study of blood T cell repertoires in COVID-19. Assay: immunoSEQ multiplex PCR; the TCRdb copy retains only in-frame clones and omits some. The sample lists some 250,000 clones; about 80% were seen once. Sample: peripheral blood. The receptors were sampled from a woman older than 75 with acute or convalescent COVID-19. CDR3s include the opening cysteine and the closing phenylalanine or tryptophan. The D gene is left open where the match is weak. Clone size, where shown, is once, few, many, or a class for clones that have expanded.

cdr3_aa	cdr3_nt	clone_size	j_call	d_call	v_call
CASRSSGRSYNEQFF	TGTGCCAGCAGGTCTAGCGGGAGATCCTACAATGAGCAGTTCTTC	NA	TRBJ2-1	TRBD2	TRBV3-1/TRBV3-2
CASSLATGAKDGYTF	TGTGCCAGCAGCTTAGCGACAGGGGCTAAGGATGGCTACACCTTC	NA	TRBJ1-2	TRBD1	TRBV7-2
CASRPGTAANYGYTF	TGTGCCAGCAGACCGGGGACAGCCGCTAACTATGGCTACACCTTC	NA	TRBJ1-2	TRBD1	TRBV5-4
CASSHGQGNNSPLHF	TGTGCCAGCAGCCACGGACAGGGGAACAATTCACCCCTCCACTTT	NA	TRBJ1-6	TRBD1	TRBV3-1/TRBV3-2
CASSPPGTLSSYEQYF	TGTGCCAGCTCACCACCTGGGACTCTAAGCTCCTACGAGCAGTACTTC	NA	TRBJ2-7	NA	TRBV18
CATRPTGNTGELFF	TGTGCCACCAGACCGACAGGGAACACCGGGGAGCTGTTTTTT	NA	TRBJ2-2	NA	TRBV15
CASSLKTNTEAFF	TGTGCCAGCAGCCTAAAAACGAACACTGAAGCTTTCTTT	NA	TRBJ1-1	NA	TRBV6-6
CASGTGYGYTF	TGTGCCAGCGGGACAGGGTACGGCTACACCTTC	few	TRBJ1-2	TRBD1	TRBV6-5
CASSFRSGAGQPQHF	TGTGCCAGCAGCTTCCGATCAGGGGCAGGTCAGCCCCAGCATTTT	NA	TRBJ1-5	NA	TRBV7-2
CASSRGQGSEQYF	TGTGCCAGCAGCCGCGGACAGGGTAGCGAGCAGTACTTC	few	TRBJ2-7	TRBD1	TRBV3-1/TRBV3-2
CASSPGALGGSPLHF	TGTGCCAGCAGCCCTGGGGCCCTGGGTGGTTCACCCCTCCACTTT	NA	TRBJ1-6	NA	TRBV7-2
CASSAPGLAGAGYNEQFF	TGTGCCAGCAGCGCCCCGGGACTAGCGGGAGCGGGGTACAATGAGCAGTTCTTC	few	TRBJ2-1	TRBD2	TRBV11-2
CASSLGRGGYNEQFF	TGTGCCAGCAGCTTAGGACGAGGGGGTTACAATGAGCAGTTCTTC	NA	TRBJ2-1	NA	TRBV7-9
CASRSGTSGTDTQYF	TGTGCCAGCAGAAGTGGGACTAGCGGGACAGATACGCAGTATTTT	NA	TRBJ2-3	TRBD2	TRBV6-5
CASSRQGSSAEAFF	TGTGCCAGCAGTCGACAGGGATCGTCAGCTGAAGCTTTCTTT	NA	TRBJ1-1	TRBD1	TRBV6-5
CASSISVYNSPLHF	TGTGCCAGTAGTATTTCAGTATATAATTCACCCCTCCACTTT	once	TRBJ1-6	NA	TRBV19
CASNKGQGLVSPLHF	TGTGCCAGCAACAAAGGACAGGGTTTGGTCTCACCCCTCCACTTT	NA	TRBJ1-6	TRBD1	TRBV6-5
CASSSAFGQGNYGYTF	TGTGCCAGCAGCTCCGCATTCGGACAGGGAAACTATGGCTACACCTTC	NA	TRBJ1-2	TRBD1	TRBV5-5
CATSSPPSGSNEQFF	TGTGCCACCAGCAGCCCGCCCAGCGGGAGCAATGAGCAGTTCTTC	NA	TRBJ2-1	TRBD2	TRBV15
CASTASGGRGYNEQFF	TGTGCCAGCACGGCTAGCGGGGGGAGGGGTTACAATGAGCAGTTCTTC	once	TRBJ2-1	TRBD2	TRBV28
CASRAGRNYGYTF	TGTGCCAGTAGAGCAGGGCGTAACTATGGCTACACCTTC	few	TRBJ1-2	NA	TRBV19
CAVRGGNQPQHF	TGTGCCGTCCGGGGGGGCAATCAGCCCCAGCATTTT	NA	TRBJ1-5	NA	TRBV6-6
CASSPFSRGGSDTQYF	TGTGCCAGCAGCCCCTTCTCCCGGGGGGGTTCAGATACGCAGTATTTT	NA	TRBJ2-3	TRBD2	TRBV7-3
CASSPQGAYEAFF	TGTGCCAGCAGTCCCCAGGGGGCCTATGAAGCTTTCTTT	NA	TRBJ1-1	TRBD1	TRBV12-3/TRBV12-4
CATSTDRGVSPLHF	TGTGCCACCAGCACGGACAGGGGAGTTTCACCCCTCCACTTT	once	TRBJ1-6	TRBD1	TRBV15
CASSPFTGGTTAYNEQFF	TGTGCCAGCTCACCCTTTACGGGGGGGACCACCGCCTACAATGAGCAGTTCTTC	few	TRBJ2-1	TRBD2	TRBV18
CASSVMRTDTEAFF	TGTGCCAGCAGTGTTATGCGGACAGACACTGAAGCTTTCTTT	NA	TRBJ1-1	NA	TRBV2
CASTGSRDRDYEQYF	TGTGCCAGCACCGGATCCCGGGACAGGGACTACGAGCAGTACTTC	NA	TRBJ2-7	TRBD1	TRBV6-5
CASSVVDRGSYNEQFF	TGTGCCAGCAGCGTAGTGGACAGGGGGTCCTACAATGAGCAGTTCTTC	NA	TRBJ2-1	TRBD1	TRBV9
CASSALGGAGEQYF	TGTGCCAGCAGTGCCCTGGGGGGTGCCGGCGAGCAGTACTTC	NA	TRBJ2-7	NA	TRBV25-1
CASIGQGNSPLHF	TGTGCCAGCATCGGGCAGGGTAATTCACCCCTCCACTTT	once	TRBJ1-6	NA	TRBV2
CASSQGRSGYTF	TGTGCCAGCAGCCAAGGGAGGAGCGGCTACACCTTC	NA	TRBJ1-2	NA	TRBV3-1/TRBV3-2
CASSSTGTGGKAFF	TGTGCCAGCAGCTCAACCGGGACAGGTGGTAAAGCTTTCTTT	NA	TRBJ1-1	TRBD1	TRBV9
CASQPGQVNYGYTF	TGTGCCAGTCAACCGGGACAGGTCAACTATGGCTACACCTTC	NA	TRBJ1-2	TRBD1	TRBV18
CASSHTSAALPGELFF	TGTGCCAGCTCCCATACATCGGCGGCTCTACCCGGGGAGCTGTTTTTT	NA	TRBJ2-2	NA	TRBV18
CASSEGGAAYTQYF	TGTGCCAGCAGTGAAGGAGGCGCCGCCTATACGCAGTATTTT	few	TRBJ2-3	NA	TRBV6-1
CAWSSSGGELFF	TGTGCCTGGAGTTCCTCCGGGGGGGAGCTGTTTTTT	NA	TRBJ2-2	NA	TRBV30
CASSAGTATEAFF	TGTGCCAGCAGCGCCGGGACAGCGACTGAAGCTTTCTTT	NA	TRBJ1-1	TRBD1	TRBV7-2
CAISESRIANTYEQYF	TGTGCCATCAGTGAGTCGAGGATAGCGAATACCTACGAGCAGTACTTC	NA	TRBJ2-7	NA	TRBV10-3
CASSLIGLAGDNEQFF	TGTGCCAGCAGTCTTATAGGACTAGCGGGCGATAATGAGCAGTTCTTC	NA	TRBJ2-1	TRBD2	TRBV27
CASSESGTASYGYTF	TGCGCCAGCAGTGAGTCCGGGACAGCTAGCTATGGCTACACCTTC	once	TRBJ1-2	TRBD1	TRBV10-2
CAKGPGQGINWGPGELFF	TGTGCCAAGGGCCCGGGACAGGGGATTAACTGGGGGCCCGGGGAGCTGTTTTTT	NA	TRBJ2-2	TRBD1	TRBV2
CASSRVGHYNEQFF	TGTGCCAGCAGCCGGGTCGGCCACTACAATGAGCAGTTCTTC	NA	TRBJ2-1	NA	TRBV25-1
CASSFGDPNEKLFF	TGCGCCAGCAGCTTCGGGGATCCTAATGAAAAACTGTTTTTT	NA	TRBJ1-4	NA	TRBV5-1
CASNSPRTGGGSQYF	TGTGCCAGCAATAGCCCTCGGACGGGAGGGGGGTCCCAGTACTTC	few	TRBJ2-5	TRBD2	TRBV6-5
CASSPHRDTYEQYF	TGCGCCAGCAGCCCCCACAGGGATACCTACGAGCAGTACTTC	many	TRBJ2-7	NA	TRBV5-1
CASSYPRAAGNQPQHF	TGTGCCAGCAGTTACCCACGGGCAGCGGGGAATCAGCCCCAGCATTTT	NA	TRBJ1-5	NA	TRBV6-6
CASSPGGNTEAFF	TGTGCCAGCTCACCAGGGGGCAACACTGAAGCTTTCTTT	NA	TRBJ1-1	NA	TRBV18
CASSFGPRGTEHFSSYNEQFF	TGTGCCAGCAGCTTTGGTCCCAGGGGAACAGAGCACTTCAGCTCCTACAATGAGCAGTTCTTC	NA	TRBJ2-1	NA	TRBV9
CASSIDISEELEKLFF	TGTGCCAGTAGTATAGATATATCCGAGGAACTAGAAAAACTGTTTTTT	NA	TRBJ1-4	NA	TRBV19
CASSVFGGAQETQYF	TGTGCCAGCAGCGTTTTCGGGGGGGCTCAAGAGACCCAGTACTTC	few	TRBJ2-5	TRBD2	TRBV9
CASSLKREGRGTQYF	TGTGCCAGCAGTCTTAAGCGGGAGGGCCGGGGGACCCAGTACTTC	NA	TRBJ2-5	TRBD2	TRBV2
CASSPKGTGTNYGYTF	TGCGCCAGCAGCCCCAAGGGCACAGGGACTAACTATGGCTACACCTTC	NA	TRBJ1-2	NA	TRBV4-3